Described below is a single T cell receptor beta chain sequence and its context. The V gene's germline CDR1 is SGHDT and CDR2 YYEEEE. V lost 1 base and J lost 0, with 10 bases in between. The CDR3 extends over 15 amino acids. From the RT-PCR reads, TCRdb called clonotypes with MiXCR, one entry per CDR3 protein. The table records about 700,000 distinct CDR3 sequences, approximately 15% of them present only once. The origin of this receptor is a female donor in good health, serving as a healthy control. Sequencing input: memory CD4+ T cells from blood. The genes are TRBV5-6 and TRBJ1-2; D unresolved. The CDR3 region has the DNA TGTGCCAGCAGCTTGCAATCTAGAGCTAACTATGGCTACACCTTC. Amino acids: CASSLQSRANYGYTF.